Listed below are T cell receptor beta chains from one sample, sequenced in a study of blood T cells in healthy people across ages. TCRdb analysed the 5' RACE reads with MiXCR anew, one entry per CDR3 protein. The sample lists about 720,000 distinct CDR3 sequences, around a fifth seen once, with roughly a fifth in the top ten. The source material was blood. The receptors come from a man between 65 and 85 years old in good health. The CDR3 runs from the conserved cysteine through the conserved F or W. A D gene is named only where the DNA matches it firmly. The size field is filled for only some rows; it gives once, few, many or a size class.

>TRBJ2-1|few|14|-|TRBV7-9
CASSLARPNNEQFF
TGTGCCAGCAGCTTAGCGCGACCCAACAATGAGCAGTTCTTC
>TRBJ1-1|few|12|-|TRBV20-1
CSANRVGTEAFF
TGCAGTGCAAACAGGGTTGGGACTGAAGCTTTCTTT
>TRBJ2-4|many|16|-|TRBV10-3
CAISDSGKSSKNIQYF
TGTGCCATCAGTGATTCGGGGAAATCGTCCAAAAACATTCAGTACTTC
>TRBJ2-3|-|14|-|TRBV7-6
CASSVGTSPDTQYF
TGTGCCAGCAGCGTGGGAACAAGCCCAGATACGCAGTATTTT
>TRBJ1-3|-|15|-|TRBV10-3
CAISRDGTSGSTIYF
TGTGCCATCAGTCGGGACGGAACCTCTGGAAGCACCATATATTTT
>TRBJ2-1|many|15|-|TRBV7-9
CASRKDGSSYNEQFF
TGTGCCAGCAGAAAAGACGGGAGCTCCTACAATGAGCAGTTCTTC
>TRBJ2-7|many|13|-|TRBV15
CATSRDRGYEQYF
TGTGCCACCAGCAGAGATCGGGGTTACGAGCAGTACTTC
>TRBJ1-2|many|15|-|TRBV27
CASSSRMDSPYGYTF
TGTGCCAGCAGCTCTCGAATGGACAGCCCCTATGGCTACACCTTC
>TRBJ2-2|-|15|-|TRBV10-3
CAISGIGQNTGELFF
TGTGCCATCAGTGGGATAGGCCAGAACACCGGGGAGCTGTTTTTT
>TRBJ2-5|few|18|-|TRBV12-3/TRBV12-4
CASSLDEARVGVQETQYF
TGTGCCAGCAGTTTAGACGAAGCTAGGGTGGGAGTCCAAGAGACCCAGTACTTC
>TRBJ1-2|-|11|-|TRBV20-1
CSAPGVPGYTF
TGCAGTGCGCCCGGGGTCCCTGGCTACACCTTC
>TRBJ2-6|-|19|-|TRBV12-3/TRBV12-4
CASRSWGERLSSGANVLTF
TGTGCCAGCAGAAGTTGGGGGGAGCGATTGTCCTCTGGGGCCAACGTCCTGACTTTC
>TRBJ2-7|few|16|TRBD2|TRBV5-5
CASSAGLADTSYEQYF
TGTGCCAGCAGCGCCGGGCTAGCGGATACATCCTACGAGCAGTACTTC
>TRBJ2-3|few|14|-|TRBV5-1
CASRIGTLTDTQYF
TGCGCCAGCAGGATCGGGACTCTCACAGATACGCAGTATTTT
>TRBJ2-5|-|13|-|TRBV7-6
CASSLDGVGTQYF
TGTGCCAGCAGCTTAGACGGGGTCGGGACCCAGTACTTC
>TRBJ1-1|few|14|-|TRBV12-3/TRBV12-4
CASSLMGMNTEAFF
TGTGCCAGCAGTTTGATGGGGATGAACACTGAAGCTTTCTTT
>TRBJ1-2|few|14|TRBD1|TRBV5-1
CASSSGQPGSGSTF
TGCGCCAGCAGCTCGGGACAGCCTGGGAGTGGCTCCACCTTC
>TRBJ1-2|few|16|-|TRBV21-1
CASSKVGDLANYGYTF
TGTGCCAGCAGCAAGGTCGGTGACTTAGCTAACTATGGCTACACCTTC
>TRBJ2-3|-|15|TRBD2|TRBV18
CASSPGQGGRDTQYF
TGTGCCAGCTCACCTGGTCAGGGAGGGAGAGATACGCAGTATTTT
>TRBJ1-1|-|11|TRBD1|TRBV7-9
CASSLGTVAFF
TGTGCCAGCAGCCTCGGGACAGTAGCTTTCTTT
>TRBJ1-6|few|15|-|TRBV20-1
CSAKTEGVRYSPLHF
TGCAGTGCCAAGACCGAAGGTGTGAGATACTCACCCCTCCACTTT
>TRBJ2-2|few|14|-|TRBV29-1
CSVVGPANTGELFF
TGCAGCGTTGTAGGTCCGGCGAACACCGGGGAGCTGTTTTTT
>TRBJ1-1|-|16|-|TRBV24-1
CASPPEKIDSNTEAFF
TGTGCCTCCCCACCGGAGAAGATCGACTCGAACACTGAAGCTTTCTTT
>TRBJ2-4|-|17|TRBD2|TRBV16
CASSPRGGRAPKNIQYF
TGTGCCAGCAGCCCTCGGGGCGGGAGAGCGCCCAAAAACATTCAGTACTTC
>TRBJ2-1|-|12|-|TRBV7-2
CASSSQYNEQLF
TGTGCCAGCAGCTCTCAGTACAATGAGCAGCTCTTC
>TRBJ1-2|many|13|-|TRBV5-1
CASTPSPEFGYTF
TGCGCCAGCACCCCCTCCCCGGAGTTCGGCTACACCTTC
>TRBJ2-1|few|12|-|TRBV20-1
CSATKGNDEQFF
TGCAGTGCTACCAAAGGGAACGATGAGCAGTTCTTC
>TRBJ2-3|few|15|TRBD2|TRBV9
CASSSTSGIFDTQYF
TGTGCCAGCAGCTCGACTAGCGGGATCTTCGATACGCAGTATTTT
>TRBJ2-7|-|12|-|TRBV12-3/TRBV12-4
CASSFGSGEQYF
TGTGCCAGCAGTTTTGGCAGCGGCGAGCAGTACTTC
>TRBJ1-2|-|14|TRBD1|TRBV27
CASREQGSNYGYTF
TGTGCCAGCAGAGAACAGGGGTCAAACTATGGCTACACCTTC
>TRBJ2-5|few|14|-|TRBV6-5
CASSYSDRRGGQYF
TGTGCCAGCAGTTACTCGGACAGGAGGGGAGGCCAGTACTTC
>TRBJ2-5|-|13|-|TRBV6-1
CASTGPLLEAQYF
TGTGCCAGCACCGGACCGCTACTAGAGGCCCAGTACTTC
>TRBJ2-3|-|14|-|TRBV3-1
CASKHTGPSDTQYF
TGTGCCAGCAAACACACCGGACCGTCAGATACGCAGTATTTT
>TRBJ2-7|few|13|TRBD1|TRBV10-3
CASSGTGGDEQYF
TGTGCCAGTTCCGGGACAGGGGGCGACGAGCAGTACTTC
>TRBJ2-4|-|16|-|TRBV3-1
CASSQDSTGCRNIQYF
TGTGCCAGCAGCCAAGATTCAACGGGTTGTAGAAACATTCAGTACTTC